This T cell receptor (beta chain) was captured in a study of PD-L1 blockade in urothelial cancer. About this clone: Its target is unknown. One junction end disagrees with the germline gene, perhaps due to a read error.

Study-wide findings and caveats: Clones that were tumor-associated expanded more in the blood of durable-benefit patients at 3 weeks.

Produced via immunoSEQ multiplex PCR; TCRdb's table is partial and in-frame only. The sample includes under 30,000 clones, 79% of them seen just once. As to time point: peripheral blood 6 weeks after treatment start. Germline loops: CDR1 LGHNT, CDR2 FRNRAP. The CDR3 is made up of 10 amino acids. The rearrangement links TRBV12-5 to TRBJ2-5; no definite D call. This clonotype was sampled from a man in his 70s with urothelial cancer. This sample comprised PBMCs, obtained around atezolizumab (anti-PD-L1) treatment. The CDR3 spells CASGLPPTDF. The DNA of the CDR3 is TGTGCTAGTGGTCTCCCACCCACGGACTTC.